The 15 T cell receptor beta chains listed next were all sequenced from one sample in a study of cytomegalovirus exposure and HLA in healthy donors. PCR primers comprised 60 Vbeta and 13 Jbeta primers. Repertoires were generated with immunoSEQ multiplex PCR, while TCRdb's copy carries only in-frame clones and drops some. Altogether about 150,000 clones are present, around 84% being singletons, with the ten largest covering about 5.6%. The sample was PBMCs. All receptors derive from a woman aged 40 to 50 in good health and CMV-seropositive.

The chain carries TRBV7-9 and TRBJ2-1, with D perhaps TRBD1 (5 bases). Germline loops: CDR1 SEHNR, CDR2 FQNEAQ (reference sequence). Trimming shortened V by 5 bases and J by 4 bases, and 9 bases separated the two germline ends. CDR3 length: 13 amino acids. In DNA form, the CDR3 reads TGTGCCAGCAGCACCAGGGTTTACAATGAGCAGTTCTTC. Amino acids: CASSTRVYNEQFF.

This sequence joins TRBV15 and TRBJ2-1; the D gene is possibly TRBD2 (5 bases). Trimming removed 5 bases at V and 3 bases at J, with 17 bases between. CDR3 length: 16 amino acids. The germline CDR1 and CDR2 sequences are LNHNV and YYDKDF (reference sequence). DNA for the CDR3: TGTGCCACCAGCGGACGCCATGGAGCGGTCTACAATGAGCAGTTCTTC. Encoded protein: CATSGRHGAVYNEQFF.

DNA for the CDR3: TGCGCCAGCAGCTTGGGGACTAGCGGATTTTCTAGCACAGATACGCAGTATTTT. It codes for CASSLGTSGFSSTDTQYF. The chain is built from TRBV5-1 and TRBJ2-3; 10 bases fit TRBD2. The V gene's germline CDR1 is SGHRS and CDR2 YFSETQ. V was pared by 0 bases and J by 0 bases, with 7 bases of the junction left unmatched. The CDR3 length is 18 residues. Supplemented by reference TRBV5-1 and TRBJ2-3, the full variable domain reads KAGVTQTPRYLIKTRGQQVTLSCSPISGHRSVSWYQQTPGQGLQFLFEYFSETQRNKGNFPGRFSGRQFSNSRSEMNVSTLELGDSALYLCASSLGTSGFSSTDTQYFGPGTRLTVL.

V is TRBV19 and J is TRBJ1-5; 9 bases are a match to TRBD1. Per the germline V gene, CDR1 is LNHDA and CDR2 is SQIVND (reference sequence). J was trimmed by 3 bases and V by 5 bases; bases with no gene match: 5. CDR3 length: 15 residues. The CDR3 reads CASSGGTGFNQPQHF. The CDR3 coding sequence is TGTGCCAGTAGTGGCGGGACAGGGTTCAATCAGCCCCAGCATTTT.

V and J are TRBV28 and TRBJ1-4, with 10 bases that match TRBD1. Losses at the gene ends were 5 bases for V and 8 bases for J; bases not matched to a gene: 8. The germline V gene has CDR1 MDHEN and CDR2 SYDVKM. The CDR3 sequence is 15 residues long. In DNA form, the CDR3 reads TGTGCCAGCAGTATGGAGGGACAGGGGCACGAAAAACTGTTTTTT. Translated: CASSMEGQGHEKLFF.

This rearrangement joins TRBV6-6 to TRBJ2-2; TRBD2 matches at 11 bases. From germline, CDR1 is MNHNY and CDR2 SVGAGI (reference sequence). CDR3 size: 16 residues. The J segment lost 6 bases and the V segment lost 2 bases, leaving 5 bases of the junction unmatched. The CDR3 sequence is CASSYPLAGVPGELFF. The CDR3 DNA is TGTGCCAGCAGTTACCCACTAGCGGGAGTCCCCGGGGAGCTGTTTTTT.

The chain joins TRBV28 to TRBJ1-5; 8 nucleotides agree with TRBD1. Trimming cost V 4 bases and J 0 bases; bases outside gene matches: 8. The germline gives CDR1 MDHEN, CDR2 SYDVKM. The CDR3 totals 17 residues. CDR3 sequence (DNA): TGTGCCAGCAGTTCACAGGGGGTTGGATATAGCAATCAGCCCCAGCATTTT. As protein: CASSSQGVGYSNQPQHF.

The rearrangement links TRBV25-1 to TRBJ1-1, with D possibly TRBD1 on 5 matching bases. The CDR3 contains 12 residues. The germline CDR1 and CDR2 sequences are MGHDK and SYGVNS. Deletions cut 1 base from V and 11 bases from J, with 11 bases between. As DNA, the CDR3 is TGTGCCAGCAGTGAATTGGGGCAGGCGGCTTTCTTT. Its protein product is CASSELGQAAFF.

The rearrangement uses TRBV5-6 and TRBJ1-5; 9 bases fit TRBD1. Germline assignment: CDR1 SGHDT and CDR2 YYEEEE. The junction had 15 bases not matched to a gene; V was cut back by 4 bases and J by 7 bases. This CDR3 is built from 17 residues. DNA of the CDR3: TGTGCCAGCAGCACCCGAGGACAGGGGATCATCGACCAGCCCCAGCATTTT. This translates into CASSTRGQGIIDQPQHF. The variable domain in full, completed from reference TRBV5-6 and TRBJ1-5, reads DAGVTQSPTHLIKTRGQQVTLRCSPKSGHDTVSWYQQALGQGPQFIFQYYEEEERQRGNFPDRFSGHQFPNYSSELNVNALLLGDSALYLCASSTRGQGIIDQPQHFGDGTRLSIL.

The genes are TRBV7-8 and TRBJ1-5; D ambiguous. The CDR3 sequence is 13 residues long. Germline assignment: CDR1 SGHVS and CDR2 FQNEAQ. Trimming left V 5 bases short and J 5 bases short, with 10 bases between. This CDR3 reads CASSAGSDQPQHF. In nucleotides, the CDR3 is TGTGCCAGCAGCGCCGGTAGTGATCAGCCCCAGCATTTT. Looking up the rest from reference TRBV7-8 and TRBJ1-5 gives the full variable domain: GAGVSQSPRYKVAKRGQDVALRCDPISGHVSLFWYQQALGQGPEFLTYFQNEAQLDKSGLPSDRFFAERPEGSVSTLKIQRTQQEDSAVYLCASSAGSDQPQHFGDGTRLSIL.

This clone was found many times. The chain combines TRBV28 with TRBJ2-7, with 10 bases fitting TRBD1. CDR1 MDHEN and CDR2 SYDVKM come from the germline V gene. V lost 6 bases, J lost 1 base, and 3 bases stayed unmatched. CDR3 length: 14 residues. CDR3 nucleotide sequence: TGTGCCAGCAGATGGACAGGGGGGTCCTACGAGCAGTACTTC. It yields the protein CASRWTGGSYEQYF.

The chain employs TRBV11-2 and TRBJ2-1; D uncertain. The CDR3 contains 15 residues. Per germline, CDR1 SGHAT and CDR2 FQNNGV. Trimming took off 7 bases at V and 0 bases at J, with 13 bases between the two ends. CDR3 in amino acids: CASTPEVSSYNEQFF. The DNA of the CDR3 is TGTGCCAGCACCCCAGAGGTCAGCTCCTACAATGAGCAGTTCTTC.

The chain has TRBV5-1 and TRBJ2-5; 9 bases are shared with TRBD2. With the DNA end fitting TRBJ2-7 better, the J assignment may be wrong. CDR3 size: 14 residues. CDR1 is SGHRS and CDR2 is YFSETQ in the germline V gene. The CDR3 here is CASSLWRGGYEQYF. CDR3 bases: TGCGCCAGCAGCTTGTGGCGGGGGGGGTACGAGCAGTACTTC.

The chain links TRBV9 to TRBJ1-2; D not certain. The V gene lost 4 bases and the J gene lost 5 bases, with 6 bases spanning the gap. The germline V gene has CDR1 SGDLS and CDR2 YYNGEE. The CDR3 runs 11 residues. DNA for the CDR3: TGTGCCAGCAGCTCTTTATATGGCTACACCTTC. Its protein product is CASSSLYGYTF.

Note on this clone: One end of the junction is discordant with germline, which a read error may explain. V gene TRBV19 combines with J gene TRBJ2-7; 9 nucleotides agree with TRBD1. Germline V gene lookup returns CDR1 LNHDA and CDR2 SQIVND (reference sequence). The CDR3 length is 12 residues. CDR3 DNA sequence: TGTGCCAGTAGTGGGCCGGGACAGGGAGAACAATTC. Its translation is CASSGPGQGEQF. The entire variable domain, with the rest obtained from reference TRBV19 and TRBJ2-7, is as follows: DGGITQSPKYLFRKEGQNVTLSCEQNLNHDAMYWYRQDPGQGLRLIYYSQIVNDFQKGDIAEGYSVSREKKESFPLTVTSAQKNPTAFYLCASSGPGQGEQFGPGTRLTVT.